These 5 T cell receptor beta chains came from one sample sequenced in a study of blood T cells in healthy people across ages. Using a J-beta primer mix together with a sample-barcoded 5' primer, a second PCR was run for roughly 6 to 11 cycles. Each CDR3 protein gets one entry after TCRdb re-called the 5' RACE reads with MiXCR. The data show roughly 1,500,000 distinct CDR3 sequences, with about 35% seen just once and around 10% held by the top ten. Material: blood. Source of these receptors: a woman in her twenties or thirties in good health.

The CDR3: CASSVTGSQETQYF. The CDR3 nucleotides are TGTGCCAGTAGTGTTACAGGCTCCCAAGAGACCCAGTACTTC. The rearrangement joins TRBV19 to TRBJ2-5; D possibly corresponds to TRBD1 (5 bases). Per germline, CDR1 LNHDA and CDR2 SQIVND (reference sequence). The V end was cut by 5 bases, the J end by 1 base, with 11 bases between. This CDR3 has 14 residues.

This clonotype was seen more than once but under ten times. The chain combines TRBV9 with TRBJ2-5; perhaps TRBD2 as D (5 bases). CDR3 length: 16 residues. From germline, CDR1 is SGDLS and CDR2 YYNGEE. The ends were cut back, 4 bases at V and 5 bases at J, with 21 bases in the middle. The CDR3 DNA reads TGTGCCAGCAGCCCAGGATGGGAGAATTACGCGGAGACCCAGTACTTC. This codes for CASSPGWENYAETQYF.

The table lists this clonotype with a few counts. The rearrangement joins TRBV20-1 to TRBJ2-1, with a weak D call TRBD2 (7 bases). Trimming cost V 8 bases and J 0 bases, with 17 bases left between them. Germline CDR1 is DFQATT and CDR2 is SNEGSKA (reference sequence). The CDR3 is 15 residues long. CDR3 in DNA: TGCAGTCCGAATATGGGGGGGGCCTCCTACAATGAGCAGTTCTTC. This translates into CSPNMGGASYNEQFF.

The chain is built from TRBV7-3 and TRBJ2-1; D gene ambiguous. This CDR3 has 14 amino acids. Between the trimmed V and J ends, which lost 5 bases and 9 bases, there was a span of 17 bases. Germline V lookup: CDR1 SGHTA, CDR2 FQGTGA. CDR3 sequence reads: CASSPGSSLGEQFF. The CDR3 DNA sequence: TGTGCCAGCAGCCCCGGCTCGAGTTTGGGTGAGCAGTTCTTC.

The genes are TRBV5-1 and TRBJ2-2, with D possibly matching TRBD2 (6 bases). Germline CDR1 SGHRS, CDR2 YFSETQ. V dropped 4 bases and J dropped 1 base, with 14 bases sitting between them. The CDR3 spans 16 residues. DNA for the CDR3: TGCGCCAGCAGCCTAGGAGGGGCAGAGAACACCGGGGAGCTGTTTTTT. It translates to CASSLGGAENTGELFF.